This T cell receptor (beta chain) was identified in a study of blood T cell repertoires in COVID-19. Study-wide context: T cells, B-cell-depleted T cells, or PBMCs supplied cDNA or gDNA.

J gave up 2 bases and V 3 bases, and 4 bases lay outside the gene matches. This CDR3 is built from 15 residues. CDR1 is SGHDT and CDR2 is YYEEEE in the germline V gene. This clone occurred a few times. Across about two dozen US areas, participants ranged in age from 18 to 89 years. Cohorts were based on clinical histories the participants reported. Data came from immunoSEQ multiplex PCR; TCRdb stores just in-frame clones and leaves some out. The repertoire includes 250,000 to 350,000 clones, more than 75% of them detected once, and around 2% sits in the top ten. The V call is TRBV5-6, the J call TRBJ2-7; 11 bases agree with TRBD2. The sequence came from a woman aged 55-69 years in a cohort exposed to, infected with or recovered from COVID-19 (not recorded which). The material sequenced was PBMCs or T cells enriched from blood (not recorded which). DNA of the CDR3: TGTGCCAGCAGCTCCCGACTAGCGGGAACCTACGAGCAGTACTTC. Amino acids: CASSSRLAGTYEQYF.